This T cell receptor beta chain stems from a study of shared clonotypes between healthy human individuals. Broader study findings: Around 4.9% of naive CD4 clonotypes were shared across a handful of donors.

V was clipped by 5 bases and J by 0 bases, with 5 bases between them. The CDR3 extends over 13 amino acids. CDR1 and CDR2 (germline): SEHNR, FQNEAQ (reference sequence). Data came from immunoSEQ multiplex PCR; TCRdb stores just in-frame clones and leaves some out. The profile covers over a million clones, with roughly 98.5% appearing a single time and 0.3% to 0.45% taken by the ten largest. Donors, without exception, were Caucasian adults residing in Nashville, Tennessee. CD4+ cell separation produced CD45RA+ naive and CD45RA-negative memory subsets. Turning to this clone: Its antigen is undetermined. Within the sample, other DNA sequences also encode this same CDR3.

The receptor was isolated from a young man in good health. The rearrangement joins TRBV7-9 to TRBJ1-3; D not certain. Specimen: naive CD4+ T cells sorted from blood. Sample subset: CD45RA+ positively selected. CDR3 sequence reads: CASSPLSGNTIYF. In nucleotides, the CDR3 is TGTGCCAGCAGCCCCCTCTCTGGAAACACCATATATTTT.